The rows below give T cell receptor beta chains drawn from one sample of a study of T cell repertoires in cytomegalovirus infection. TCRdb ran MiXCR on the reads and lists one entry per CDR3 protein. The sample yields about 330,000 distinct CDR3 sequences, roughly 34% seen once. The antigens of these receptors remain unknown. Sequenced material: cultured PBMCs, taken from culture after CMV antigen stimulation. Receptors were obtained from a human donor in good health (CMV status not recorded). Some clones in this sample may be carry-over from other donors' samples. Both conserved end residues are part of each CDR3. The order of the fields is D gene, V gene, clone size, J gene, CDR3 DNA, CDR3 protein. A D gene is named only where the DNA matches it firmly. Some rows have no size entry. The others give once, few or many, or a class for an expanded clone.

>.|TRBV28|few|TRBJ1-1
TGTGCCAGCAGTTTACAGGCAGTAATGAACACTGAAGCTTTCTTT
CASSLQAVMNTEAFF
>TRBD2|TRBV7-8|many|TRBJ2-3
TGTGCCAGCCTTGGGGATTATAGCGGGATAAAAACAGATACGCAGTATTTT
CASLGDYSGIKTDTQYF
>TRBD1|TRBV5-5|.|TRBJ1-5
TGTGCCAGCAGCTTGACAGGGGATGTGACCCAGCATTTT
CASSLTGDVTQHF
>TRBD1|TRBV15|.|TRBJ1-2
TGTGCCACCAGCAGAGACCAGGGGGCCTATGGCTACACCTTC
CATSRDQGAYGYTF
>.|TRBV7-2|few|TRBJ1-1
TGTGCCAGCAGCACCCGGACTACTGAAGCTTTCTTT
CASSTRTTEAFF
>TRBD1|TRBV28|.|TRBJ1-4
TGTGCCAGCAGTAAACAGGGGGCCGGTGAAAAACTGTTTTTT
CASSKQGAGEKLFF
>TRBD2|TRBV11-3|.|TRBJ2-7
TGTGCCAGCAGCTTCCTGGGACTATCGAGCTCCTACGAGCAGTACTTC
CASSFLGLSSSYEQYF
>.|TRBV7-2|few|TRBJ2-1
TGTGCCAGCAGCTCCGAGGGTTTAGCAGACAATGAGCAGTTCTTC
CASSSEGLADNEQFF
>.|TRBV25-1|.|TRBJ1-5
TGTGCCAGCAGACTACTCAGGGTGGTGGAGCCCCAGCATTTT
CASRLLRVVEPQHF
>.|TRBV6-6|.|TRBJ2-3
TGTGCCAGCAACCAAGACAGTACAGATACGCAGTATTTT
CASNQDSTDTQYF
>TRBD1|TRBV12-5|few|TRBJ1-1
TGTGCTAGTGGTTTCAAAACAGGGGGCAGGAACACTGAAGCTTTCTTT
CASGFKTGGRNTEAFF
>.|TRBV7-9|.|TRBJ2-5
TGTGCCAGCAGCTTAGCGTTAATGGAGACCCAGTACTTC
CASSLALMETQYF
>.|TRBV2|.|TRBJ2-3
TGTGCCAGCAGTGACGCGGACCTGGATACGCAGTATTTT
CASSDADLDTQYF
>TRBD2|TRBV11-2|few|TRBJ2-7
TGTGCCAGCAGCCCCGGCGGGACTAGGACCTACGAGCAGTACTTC
CASSPGGTRTYEQYF
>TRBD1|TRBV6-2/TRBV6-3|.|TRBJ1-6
TGTGCCAGCAGTTACCTGACAGGGCGGAATTCACCCCTCCACTTT
CASSYLTGRNSPLHF
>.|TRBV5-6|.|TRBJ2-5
TGTGCCAGCAGCTTCTGGGGTTTAAGGGAGACCCAGTACTTC
CASSFWGLRETQYF
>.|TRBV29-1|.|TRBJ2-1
TGCAGCACCTGGGGACCGTACAATGAGCAGTTCTTC
CSTWGPYNEQFF
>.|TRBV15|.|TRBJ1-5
TGTGCCACCAGCAGGGGTAGCAATCAGCCCCAGCATTTT
CATSRGSNQPQHF
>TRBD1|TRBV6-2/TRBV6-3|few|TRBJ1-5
TGTGCCAGCGCCGGGACAGGCAATCAGCCCCAGCATTTT
CASAGTGNQPQHF
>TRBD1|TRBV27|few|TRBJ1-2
TGTGCCAGCACCAGTCGGACAGGGGGCCCTGGCTACACCTTC
CASTSRTGGPGYTF
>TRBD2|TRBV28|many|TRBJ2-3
TGTGCCAGCAGTTACCCATTTTTACTAGCGGGAGAGCCAGATACGCAGTATTTT
CASSYPFLLAGEPDTQYF
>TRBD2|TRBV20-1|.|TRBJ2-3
TGCAGTGCTAGAGAATCGCAGCGGGAGGGGATTATCGCGGTCGCAGATACGCAGTATTTT
CSARESQREGIIAVADTQYF
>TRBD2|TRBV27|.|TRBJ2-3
TGTGCCAGCTCCCCCTTGACAGCGGGAGGTTCGCAAGATACGCAGTATTTT
CASSPLTAGGSQDTQYF
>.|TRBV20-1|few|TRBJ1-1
TGCAGTGCGAGAACCGCGGCACCCTCGGGCACTGAAGCTTTCTTT
CSARTAAPSGTEAFF
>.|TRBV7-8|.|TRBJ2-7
TGTGCCAGCAGCTTAGCTAAAGGATGGGAGCAGTACTTC
CASSLAKGWEQYF
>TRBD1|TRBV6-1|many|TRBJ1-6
TGTGCCAGCAGTCGGACAGGGGATTCACCCCTCCACTTT
CASSRTGDSPLHF